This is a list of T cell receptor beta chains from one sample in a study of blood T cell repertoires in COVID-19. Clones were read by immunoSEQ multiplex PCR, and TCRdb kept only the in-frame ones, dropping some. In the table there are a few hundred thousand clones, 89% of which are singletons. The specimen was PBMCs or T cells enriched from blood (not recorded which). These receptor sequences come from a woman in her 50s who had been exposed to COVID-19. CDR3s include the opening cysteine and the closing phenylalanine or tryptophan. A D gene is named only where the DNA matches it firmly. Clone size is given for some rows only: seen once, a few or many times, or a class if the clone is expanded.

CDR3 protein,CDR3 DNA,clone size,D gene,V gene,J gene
CASSAASGGTGELFF,TGTGCCAGCAGTGCGGCTAGCGGAGGCACCGGGGAGCTGTTTTTT,-,TRBD2,TRBV6-4,TRBJ2-2
CASSESTGNSPLHF,TGTGCCAGCAGTGAATCGACGGGAAATTCACCCCTCCACTTT,-,-,TRBV6-1,TRBJ1-6
CASSPLTGDSSEQFF,TGTGCCAGCAGTCCGTTGACAGGGGATTCGAGTGAGCAGTTCTTC,-,TRBD1,TRBV28,TRBJ2-1
CASSFSATNEKLFF,TGCGCCAGCAGCTTCAGCGCAACTAATGAAAAACTGTTTTTT,-,-,TRBV5-1,TRBJ1-4
CATLKTGGREQYF,TGTGCCACCCTAAAAACGGGGGGCCGCGAGCAGTACTTC,once,-,TRBV19,TRBJ2-7
CASSKKAGLGSSYEQYF,TGTGCCAGTAGTAAAAAGGCGGGACTAGGAAGCTCCTACGAGCAGTACTTC,-,TRBD2,TRBV19,TRBJ2-7
CAWSRLGTAYGYTF,TGTGCCTGGAGCCGCCTCGGGACAGCCTATGGCTACACCTTC,-,TRBD1,TRBV30,TRBJ1-2
CASSEDRGLSYGYTF,TGCGCCAGCAGTGAGGACAGGGGGCTTTCCTATGGCTACACCTTC,-,TRBD1,TRBV10-1,TRBJ1-2
CASAARANQPQHF,TGTGCCAGCGCCGCCAGGGCCAATCAGCCCCAGCATTTT,once,-,TRBV2,TRBJ1-5
CASSHAVAAGLTGELFF,TGTGCCAGCAGCCACGCCGTCGCAGCGGGGTTAACCGGGGAGCTGTTTTTT,-,TRBD2,TRBV4-2,TRBJ2-2
CASSPGNYGYTF,TGTGCCAGCAGCCCAGGGAACTATGGCTACACCTTC,-,-,TRBV7-8,TRBJ1-2
CASSGTETYNSPLHF,TGTGCCAGCAGCGGGACAGAAACCTATAATTCACCCCTCCACTTT,few,TRBD1,TRBV5-4,TRBJ1-6
CASSPSWRDTGELFF,TGTGCCAGCAGCCCGAGTTGGCGGGACACCGGGGAGCTGTTTTTT,-,-,TRBV6-5,TRBJ2-2
CAWSERGRGRPTYEQYF,TGTGCCTGGAGTGAAAGAGGTAGGGGCAGGCCAACCTACGAGCAGTACTTC,-,-,TRBV30,TRBJ2-7
CASSPRELRDLPGNTIYF,TGTGCCAGCAGTCCACGGGAGCTCAGGGATCTCCCTGGAAACACCATATATTTT,-,-,TRBV2,TRBJ1-3
CASSFRQGDLSGNTIYF,TGTGCCAGCAGCTTCCGACAGGGGGATCTCTCTGGAAACACCATATATTTT,-,TRBD1,TRBV3-1/TRBV3-2,TRBJ1-3
CASSLAGAAGGRYTQYF,TGTGCCAGCAGCTTAGCCGGGGCGGCGGGGGGGCGTTATACGCAGTATTTT,-,TRBD2,TRBV11-2,TRBJ2-3
CASSLEVVGQGSAEQYF,TGCGCCAGCAGCTTGGAGGTAGTTGGTCAGGGGTCTGCTGAGCAGTACTTC,-,-,TRBV5-1,TRBJ2-7
CASSIPDTSNSNQPQHF,TGCGCCAGCAGCATCCCGGACACGAGTAATAGCAATCAGCCCCAGCATTTT,once,-,TRBV5-1,TRBJ1-5
CASSLGAGTGTPGTQYF,TGTGCCAGCAGCTTGGGTGCCGGGACAGGCACTCCCGGGACCCAGTACTTC,once,TRBD1,TRBV5-8,TRBJ2-5
CASSPRGIPPGELFF,TGTGCCAGCAGTCCCCGGGGAATCCCACCCGGGGAGCTGTTTTTT,-,-,TRBV6-5,TRBJ2-2